The rows below give T cell receptor beta chains drawn from one sample of a study of cytomegalovirus exposure and HLA in healthy donors. Libraries were prepared by immunoSEQ multiplex PCR; TCRdb keeps only in-frame clonotypes and omits some of them. The sample records some 200,000 clones, 65% to 80% being singletons. Sequenced: PBMCs. All receptors come from a girl aged 2 to 10 in good health and CMV-seronegative. Each CDR3 is given with its conserved first and last residue. The D gene is left open where the match is weak. The size entry is marked missing in some rows and otherwise reads once, few, many or a size class.

d_call	v_call	clone_size	j_call	cdr3_nt	cdr3_aa
TRBD1	TRBV5-1	few	TRBJ2-3	TGCGCCAGCAGCTTGGACCCGACAGGGGGCTCCACAGATACGCAGTATTTT	CASSLDPTGGSTDTQYF
TRBD1	TRBV29-1	once	TRBJ1-1	TGCAGCGTTGTTCGTGGACAGGGTCGATTTCCCTTCTTT	CSVVRGQGRFPFF
.	TRBV2	.	TRBJ1-1	TGTGCCAGCAGGCTGACATATATGAACACTGAAGCTTTCTTT	CASRLTYMNTEAFF
TRBD1	TRBV19	.	TRBJ2-7	TGTGCCAGTAGTATTTGGGACAGCAATTCCTACGAGCAGTACTTC	CASSIWDSNSYEQYF
.	TRBV5-1	once	TRBJ1-1	TGCGCCAGCAGCTTGATCGGGGATTTGAACACTGAAGCTTTCTTT	CASSLIGDLNTEAFF
TRBD1	TRBV14	.	TRBJ1-2	TGTGCCAGCAGCCCCGACAGGGACTATGGCTACACCTTC	CASSPDRDYGYTF
.	TRBV10-3	.	TRBJ2-7	TGTGCCATCAAGGAGGCGACCTACGAGCAGTACTTC	CAIKEATYEQYF
TRBD2	TRBV5-4	few	TRBJ2-5	TGTGCCAGCAGTCCCTTACAAAGCGGGACTGAGACCCAGTACTTC	CASSPLQSGTETQYF
TRBD1	TRBV6-5	.	TRBJ1-2	TGTGCCAGCACCCTCGGGACAGGGAATCTCGGCTACACCTTC	CASTLGTGNLGYTF
.	TRBV5-4	.	TRBJ2-7	TGTGCCAGCAGCTTGGGGGGCCCCCAGTACTTC	CASSLGGPQYF
TRBD1	TRBV5-1	once	TRBJ1-2	TGCGCCAGCAGCTTCCCCAATCGGACAGGAGGCTATGGCTACACCTTC	CASSFPNRTGGYGYTF
.	TRBV6-5	.	TRBJ2-2	TGTGCCAGCAGAGGCGGGACCGGGGAGCTGTTTTTT	CASRGGTGELFF
.	TRBV7-8	.	TRBJ1-1	TGTGCCAGCACCTACTCCGGGACAAGGGCAGGGACTGAAGCTTTCTTT	CASTYSGTRAGTEAFF
TRBD1	TRBV7-2	.	TRBJ2-5	TGTGCCAGCAGCTTAAACACAGGGGTGATTTCAGAGACCCAGTACTTC	CASSLNTGVISETQYF
TRBD1	TRBV7-6	.	TRBJ1-1	TGTGCCAGCAGCCACCAGGGGGATATGAACACTGAAGCTTTCTTT	CASSHQGDMNTEAFF
.	TRBV28	.	TRBJ1-2	TGTGCCAGCAGTTTTCTGGGCGGGGACTATGGCTACACCTTC	CASSFLGGDYGYTF
TRBD1	TRBV10-3	.	TRBJ2-7	TGTGCCATCAGTGGGGGACAGCTCTACGAGCAGTACTTC	CAISGGQLYEQYF
.	TRBV15	.	TRBJ2-1	TGTGCCACCAGCAGAGATAAGGCAGGTAGGCGCGAGCAGTTCTTC	CATSRDKAGRREQFF
.	TRBV29-1	.	TRBJ2-3	TGCAGCCTCGGAGGGATGGTGACAGATACGCAGTATTTT	CSLGGMVTDTQYF
.	TRBV5-1	once	TRBJ2-1	TGCGCCAGCAGCTTGTCCCGGGGATACAATGAGCAGTTCTTC	CASSLSRGYNEQFF
.	TRBV19	once	TRBJ1-1	TGTGCCACCTCCCGAGGCGGATCCTGGAACACTGAAGCTTTCTTT	CATSRGGSWNTEAFF
TRBD1	TRBV9	.	TRBJ1-4	TGTGCCAGCAGCCCACAGGGGGGTGGTGAAAAACTGTTTTTT	CASSPQGGGEKLFF
TRBD1	TRBV5-4	few	TRBJ1-2	TGTGCCAGCAGCTCAACAGGGGGCGTCTATGGCTACACCTTC	CASSSTGGVYGYTF
.	TRBV6-1	few	TRBJ2-3	TGTGCCAGCAGTGAAGACAGGGACACGCAGTATTTT	CASSEDRDTQYF
TRBD2	TRBV5-1	.	TRBJ2-3	TGCGCCAGCAGCTTAGCGGGGAGCACAGATACGCAGTATTTT	CASSLAGSTDTQYF
.	TRBV27	.	TRBJ1-4	TGTGCCAGCAGCCCCTGGGGACACACCGATGAAAAACTGTTTTTT	CASSPWGHTDEKLFF
.	TRBV18	.	TRBJ2-7	TGTGCCAGCTCACGCCAATACAGGGCCCACTACGAGCAGTACTTC	CASSRQYRAHYEQYF
.	TRBV18	.	TRBJ2-7	TGTGCCAGCTCACCTGGGGGGAGATCCTACGAGCAGTACTTC	CASSPGGRSYEQYF
TRBD2	TRBV14	.	TRBJ2-7	TGTGCCAGCAGCCAAGGGAGCGGGAGAGGCTACGAGCAGTACTTC	CASSQGSGRGYEQYF
TRBD1	TRBV7-9	once	TRBJ2-5	TGTGCCAGCAGCTTAGGGGACAGATGGTACCAAGAGACCCAGTACTTC	CASSLGDRWYQETQYF
.	TRBV21-1	.	TRBJ2-2	TGTGCCAGCAGCAAACGGGGTCGTTCCGCGAACACCGGGGAGCTGTTTTTT	CASSKRGRSANTGELFF
TRBD1	TRBV30	.	TRBJ1-1	TGTGCCTGGACCGCGACAGGGATAGGAGCTTTCTTT	CAWTATGIGAFF
.	TRBV7-9	.	TRBJ1-3	TGTGCCAGCAGCACCGACCGGAGCTCTGGAAACACCATATATTTT	CASSTDRSSGNTIYF
.	TRBV7-8	.	TRBJ1-1	TGTGCCAGCAGCTCAGAAATGAACACTGAAGCTTTCTTT	CASSSEMNTEAFF
.	TRBV29-1	.	TRBJ2-7	TGCAGCGTTGAAGATGGCAGTTGGGCAGGGTACTGGAACGAGCAGTACTTC	CSVEDGSWAGYWNEQYF
.	TRBV5-1	.	TRBJ1-4	TGCGCCAGCAGCTTGGCCGGGGGGACTAATGAAAAACTGTTTTTT	CASSLAGGTNEKLFF
.	TRBV27	.	TRBJ1-5	TGTGCCAGCAGTTCCTATCCGCTGACAGATTACAATCAGCCCCAGCATTTT	CASSSYPLTDYNQPQHF
.	TRBV6-5	.	TRBJ2-1	TGTGCCAGCAGTTACAGCAAGAACAATGAGCAGTTCTTC	CASSYSKNNEQFF
.	TRBV11-2	.	TRBJ2-7	TGTGCCAGCAGCTTGGAGTACGAGCAGTACTTC	CASSLEYEQYF
.	TRBV4-1	.	TRBJ2-2	TGCGCCAGCAGCCAGAATCCATCGGAGCGGACCGGGGAGCTGTTTTTT	CASSQNPSERTGELFF
TRBD1	TRBV29-1	.	TRBJ1-1	TGCAGCGTTGAGAGACAGGGCGGCTTCTTT	CSVERQGGFF
.	TRBV7-3	.	TRBJ1-1	TGTGCCAGCAGCTTACCCGGGGGTGAAGCTTTCTTT	CASSLPGGEAFF
.	TRBV2	.	TRBJ1-1	TGTGCCAGCAGTGAATATGAAGCTTTCTTT	CASSEYEAFF
.	TRBV6-1	.	TRBJ1-4	TGTGCCAGCAGGCAGGGTGGGGAAAAACTGTTTTTT	CASRQGGEKLFF
TRBD1	TRBV4-1	.	TRBJ2-5	TGCGCCAGCAGCCACCTCAAACCGGGACAGGGGATGGAGACCCAGTACTTC	CASSHLKPGQGMETQYF
TRBD1	TRBV7-9	few	TRBJ1-1	TGTGCCAGCAGCTACGGACAGGAGAACACTGAAGCTTTCTTT	CASSYGQENTEAFF